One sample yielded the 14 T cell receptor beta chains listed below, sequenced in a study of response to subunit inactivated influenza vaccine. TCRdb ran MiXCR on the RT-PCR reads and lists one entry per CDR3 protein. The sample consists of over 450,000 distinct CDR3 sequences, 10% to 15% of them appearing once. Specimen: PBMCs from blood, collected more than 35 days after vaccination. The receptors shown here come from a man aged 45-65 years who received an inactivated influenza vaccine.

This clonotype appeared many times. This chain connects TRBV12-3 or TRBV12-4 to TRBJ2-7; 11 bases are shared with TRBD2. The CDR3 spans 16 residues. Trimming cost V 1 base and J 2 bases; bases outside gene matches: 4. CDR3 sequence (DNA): TGTGCCAGCAGTTTAGAGTTGACTAGCGGGACCTACGAGCAGTACTTC. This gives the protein CASSLELTSGTYEQYF.

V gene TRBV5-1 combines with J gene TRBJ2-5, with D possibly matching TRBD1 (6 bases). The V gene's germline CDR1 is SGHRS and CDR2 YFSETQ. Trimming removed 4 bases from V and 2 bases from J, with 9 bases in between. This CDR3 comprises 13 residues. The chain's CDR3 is CASSATGQETQYF. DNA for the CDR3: TGCGCCAGCAGCGCAACAGGGCAAGAGACCCAGTACTTC. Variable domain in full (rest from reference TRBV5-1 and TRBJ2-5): KAGVTQTPRYLIKTRGQQVTLSCSPISGHRSVSWYQQTPGQGLQFLFEYFSETQRNKGNFPGRFSGRQFSNSRSEMNVSTLELGDSALYLCASSATGQETQYFGPGTRLLVL.

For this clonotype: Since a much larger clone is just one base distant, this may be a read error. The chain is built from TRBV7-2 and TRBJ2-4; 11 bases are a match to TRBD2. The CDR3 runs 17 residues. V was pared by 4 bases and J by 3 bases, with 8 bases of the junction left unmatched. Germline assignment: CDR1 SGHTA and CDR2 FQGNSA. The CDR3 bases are TGTGCCAGCAGCTCCTGGACTAGCGGGCTAGTCAAAAACATTCAGTACTTC. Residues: CASSSWTSGLVKNIQYF.

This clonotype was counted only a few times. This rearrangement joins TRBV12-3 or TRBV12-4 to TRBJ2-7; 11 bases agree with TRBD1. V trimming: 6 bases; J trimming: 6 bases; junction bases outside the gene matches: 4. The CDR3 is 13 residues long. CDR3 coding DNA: TGTGCCAGCAGCGGACAGGGGGCAGGCGAGCAGTACTTC. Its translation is CASSGQGAGEQYF.

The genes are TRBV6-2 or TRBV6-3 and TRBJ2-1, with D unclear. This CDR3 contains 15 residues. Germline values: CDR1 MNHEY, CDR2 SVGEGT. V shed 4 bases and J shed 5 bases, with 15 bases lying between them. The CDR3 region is CASSSVGLTHNEQFF. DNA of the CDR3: TGTGCCAGCAGTTCGGTAGGGCTCACCCACAATGAGCAGTTCTTC.

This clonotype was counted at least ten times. CDR3 in DNA: TGCGCCAGCAGCCAAGATATGGGGACTAGCGGGAGTGTCTATGAGCAGTTCTTC. Its translation is CASSQDMGTSGSVYEQFF. The chain is built from TRBV4-3 and TRBJ2-1, with 14 nucleotides matching TRBD2. The germline V gene encodes CDR1 LGHNA and CDR2 YSLEER. With 0 bases clipped from V and 8 bases from J, the junction kept 9 bases outside the gene matches. This CDR3 comprises 18 residues.

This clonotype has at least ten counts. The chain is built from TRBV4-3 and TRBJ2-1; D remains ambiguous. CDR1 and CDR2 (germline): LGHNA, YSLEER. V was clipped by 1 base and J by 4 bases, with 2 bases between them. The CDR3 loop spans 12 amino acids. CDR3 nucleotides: TGCGCCAGCAGCCAAGGATACAATGAGCAGTTCTTC. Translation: CASSQGYNEQFF.

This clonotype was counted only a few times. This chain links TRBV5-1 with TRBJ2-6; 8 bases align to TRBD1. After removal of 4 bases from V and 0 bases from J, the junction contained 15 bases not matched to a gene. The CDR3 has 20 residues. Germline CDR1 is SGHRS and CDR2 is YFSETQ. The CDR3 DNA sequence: TGCGCCAGCAGCCAGTCCCGGGACAGGCCCATCAGCTCTGGGGCCAACGTCCTGACTTTC. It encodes CASSQSRDRPISSGANVLTF.

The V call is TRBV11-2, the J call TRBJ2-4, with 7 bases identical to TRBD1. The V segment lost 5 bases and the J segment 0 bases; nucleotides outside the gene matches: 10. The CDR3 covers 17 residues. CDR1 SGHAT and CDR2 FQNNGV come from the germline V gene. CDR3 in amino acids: CASSLNRGALAKNIQYF. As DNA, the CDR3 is TGTGCCAGCAGCCTGAACAGGGGCGCGTTAGCCAAAAACATTCAGTACTTC. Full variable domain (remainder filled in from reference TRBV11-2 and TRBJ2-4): EAGVAQSPRYKIIEKRQSVAFWCNPISGHATLYWYQQILGQGPKLLIQFQNNGVVDDSQLPKDRFSAERLKGVDSTLKIQPAKLEDSAVYLCASSLNRGALAKNIQYFGAGTRLSVL.

CDR3 sequence reads: CASSFGTGGLSEQFF. The DNA for the CDR3 is TGTGCCAGCAGTTTCGGGACAGGGGGGCTGAGTGAGCAGTTCTTC. V usage is TRBV27 and J usage is TRBJ2-1; 11 bases map to TRBD1. The CDR3 is 15 residues long. The V gene's germline CDR1 is MNHEY and CDR2 SMNVEV (reference sequence). Unmatched junction bases numbered 7, after V lost 3 bases and J lost 9 bases.

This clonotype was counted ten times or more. CDR3 DNA: TGTGCCAGCAGCTTAACCCTCGGGGTATACAATGAGCAGTTCTTC. Translating gives CASSLTLGVYNEQFF. This sequence joins TRBV7-3 and TRBJ2-1; perhaps TRBD2 as D (5 bases). V was trimmed by 0 bases and J by 4 bases, leaving 10 bases between them. The CDR3 is made up of 15 amino acids. Germline values: CDR1 SGHTA, CDR2 FQGTGA.

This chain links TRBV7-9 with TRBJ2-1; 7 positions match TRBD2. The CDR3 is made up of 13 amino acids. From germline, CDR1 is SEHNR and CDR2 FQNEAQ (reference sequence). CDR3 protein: CAAGGGSYNEQFF. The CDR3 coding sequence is TGTGCAGCAGGCGGGGGCTCCTACAATGAGCAGTTCTTC.

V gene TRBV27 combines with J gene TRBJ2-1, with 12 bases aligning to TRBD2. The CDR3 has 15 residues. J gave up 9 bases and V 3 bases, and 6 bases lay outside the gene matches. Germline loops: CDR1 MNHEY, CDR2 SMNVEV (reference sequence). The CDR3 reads CASSFATSGGGEQFF. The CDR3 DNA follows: TGTGCCAGCAGTTTCGCGACTAGCGGGGGCGGTGAGCAGTTCTTC.

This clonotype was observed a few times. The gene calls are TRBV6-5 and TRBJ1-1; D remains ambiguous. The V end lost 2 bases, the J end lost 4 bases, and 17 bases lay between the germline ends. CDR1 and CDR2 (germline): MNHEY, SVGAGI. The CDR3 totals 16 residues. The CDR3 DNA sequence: TGTGCCAGCAGTTACCACAAGACAACCTTAGGCACTGAAGCTTTCTTT. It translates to CASSYHKTTLGTEAFF.